Included here is one TCR beta chain sequence, with context. The data were obtained in a study of blood T cell repertoires in COVID-19. Overall study context: Samples came from the United States, Italy and Spain, spanning acute and convalescent COVID-19.

Authors' processing steps: Scientists estimated how many nucleated cells there were by amplifying reference gene primers. Generated by immunoSEQ multiplex PCR, the TCRdb table keeps only in-frame clones and is missing some. Clonal size and the V and J genes are those of that table, whereas D and trimming came from the DNA. Of about 200,000 clones in the sample, 86% were seen once. The V and J ends lost 5 bases and 4 bases, in that order; junction bases with no gene match: 6. CDR3 length equals 16 residues. Per germline, CDR1 MNHEY and CDR2 SVGEGT. This TCR was sampled from a woman aged 70-85 years with acute or convalescent COVID-19. J is TRBJ2-5 and V is TRBV6-2 or TRBV6-3, with 14 positions matching TRBD2. Material for sequencing was peripheral blood. The CDR3 bases are TGTGCCAGCAGTCGCGGACTAGCGGGAGGTCGAGAGACCCAGTACTTC. Amino acid sequence: CASSRGLAGGRETQYF.